The subject of this entry is one T cell receptor beta chain. CDR3 size: 13 residues. V shed 4 bases and J shed 2 bases, with 12 bases lying between them. Per the germline V gene, CDR1 is DFQATT and CDR2 is SNEGSKA (reference sequence). RNA transcripts provided the source from which TCR beta CDR3 regions were amplified. The HTBI primer set was used in a first-round RT-PCR of the TCR CDR3. Each CDR3 protein is one row after TCRdb ran MiXCR on the multiplex PCR reads. Here the sample spans under 350,000 distinct CDR3 sequences, roughly 13% being singletons. The entry originates in a study of T cells in Graves' hyperthyroidism and ophthalmopathy.

The chain couples TRBV20-1 to TRBJ2-7, with D unclear. This clonotype was obtained from a woman aged 40-49 years with Graves' ophthalmopathy. Material: blood. CDR3 coding DNA: TGCAGTGCTAAAGAACACAGCACCTACGAGCAGTACTTC. It yields the protein CSAKEHSTYEQYF.